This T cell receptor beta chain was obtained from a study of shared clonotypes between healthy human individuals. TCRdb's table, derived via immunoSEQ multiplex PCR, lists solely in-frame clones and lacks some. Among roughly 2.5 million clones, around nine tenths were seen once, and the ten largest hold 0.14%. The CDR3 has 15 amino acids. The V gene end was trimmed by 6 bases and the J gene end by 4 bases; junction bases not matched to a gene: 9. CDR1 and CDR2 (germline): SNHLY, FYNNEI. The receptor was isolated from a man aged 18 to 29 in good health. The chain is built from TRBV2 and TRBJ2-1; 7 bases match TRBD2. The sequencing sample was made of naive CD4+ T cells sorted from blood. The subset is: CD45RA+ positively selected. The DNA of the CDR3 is TGTGCCAGCAGCAAGTCAGGACTAGGGTACAATGAGCAGTTCTTC. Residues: CASSKSGLGYNEQFF.